This TCR beta chain was retrieved from a study of PD-L1 blockade in urothelial cancer. TCRdb keeps only in-frame clones here, not all; method: immunoSEQ multiplex PCR. Of around 110,000 clones in the sample, around nine tenths were seen once. From germline, CDR1 is KGHSH and CDR2 LQKENI. V lost 3 bases and J lost 3, with 11 bases in between. This CDR3 has 15 amino acids. Time point given: peripheral blood 6 weeks after treatment start. This sample comprised PBMCs, obtained around atezolizumab (anti-PD-L1) treatment. The clonotype comes from a man aged 55-75 years with urothelial cancer. The chain carries TRBV18 and TRBJ1-4, with a tentative D call TRBD1 (6 bases). CDR3: CASSPRRTANEKLFF. The CDR3 region has the DNA TGTGCCAGCTCACCCCGCCGGACAGCTAATGAAAAACTGTTTTTT.